This is a list of T cell receptor beta chains from one sample in a study of blood T cell repertoires in COVID-19. Generated by immunoSEQ multiplex PCR, the TCRdb table keeps only in-frame clones and is missing some. Among 110,000 to 150,000 clones, less than 85% were seen once, and the ten largest hold roughly 1.7%. Sequencing was performed on PBMCs or T cells enriched from blood (not recorded which). These receptors all stem from a woman aged 18-29 years who had been exposed to COVID-19. Both conserved end residues are part of each CDR3.

J: TRBJ2-7; length: 15; V: TRBV4-2; CDR3: CASSARDSGGYEQYF
J: TRBJ1-2; length: 15; V: TRBV4-1; CDR3: CASSQEVNRGGGYTF
J: TRBJ2-1; length: 13; V: TRBV24-1; CDR3: CATSVPGANEQFF
J: TRBJ1-1; length: 14; V: TRBV18; CDR3: CASSPDKVWAEAFF
J: TRBJ2-3; length: 17; V: TRBV30; CDR3: CAWSVFGRGLNVDTQYF
J: TRBJ2-5; length: 13; V: TRBV5-5; CDR3: CASSLDFLETQYF
J: TRBJ1-2; length: 17; V: TRBV7-9; CDR3: CASSLGDKAAGSEGYTF
J: TRBJ2-3; length: 14; V: TRBV27; CDR3: CASRFLAGADTQYF
J: TRBJ2-3; length: 17; V: TRBV30; CDR3: CAWSKGLAGSLTDTQYF
J: TRBJ2-3; length: 12; V: TRBV19; CDR3: CASNQGGHTQYF
J: TRBJ1-1; length: 14; V: TRBV5-5; CDR3: CASSLIAGGTEAFF
J: TRBJ1-4; length: 16; V: TRBV7-2; CDR3: CASSLFQTGRRGRLFF
J: TRBJ2-1; length: 16; V: TRBV18; CDR3: CASSPSLAASYNEQFF
J: TRBJ2-7; length: 16; V: TRBV28; CDR3: CASSTGTSGSSYEQYF
J: TRBJ1-1; length: 14; V: TRBV2; CDR3: CASSEQGASTEAFF
J: TRBJ1-5; length: 13; V: TRBV30; CDR3: CAWSTQGNQPQHF
J: TRBJ1-1; length: 14; V: TRBV7-2; CDR3: CASSRGGIHTEAFF
J: TRBJ2-2; length: 17; V: TRBV19; CDR3: CASSPPPWQANTGELFF
J: TRBJ1-2; length: 14; V: TRBV7-2; CDR3: CASSFIGVSFGYTF
J: TRBJ1-3; length: 16; V: TRBV18; CDR3: CASSPLGELSGNTIYF
J: TRBJ1-1; length: 18; V: TRBV18; CDR3: CASSPLRTGQGVNTEAFF
J: TRBJ2-7; length: 14; V: TRBV10-1; CDR3: CASRLTRAFHEQYF
J: TRBJ2-2; length: 13; V: TRBV12-3/TRBV12-4; CDR3: CASSFSDTGELFF
J: TRBJ1-1; length: 14; V: TRBV30; CDR3: CAWSPKGAHTEAFF
J: TRBJ1-3; length: 14; V: TRBV29-1; CDR3: CSVDSDRAGNTIYF
J: TRBJ2-1; length: 16; V: TRBV4-2; CDR3: CASSQVLAGTPNEQFF
J: TRBJ1-2; length: 17; V: TRBV4-1; CDR3: CASSQDRDTEGDYGYTF
J: TRBJ1-2; length: 13; V: TRBV27; CDR3: CASSSYPMFGYTF
J: TRBJ1-3; length: 13; V: TRBV5-1; CDR3: CATPQGDGNTIYF
J: TRBJ2-1; length: 16; V: TRBV9; CDR3: CASSATPLAVADEQFF
J: TRBJ1-5; length: 14; V: TRBV15; CDR3: CATSRRGANQPQHF
J: TRBJ2-2; length: 14; V: TRBV7-6; CDR3: CASSQTTGPGELFF
J: TRBJ2-2; length: 15; V: TRBV5-4; CDR3: CASSLTSGNTGELFF
J: TRBJ2-1; length: 18; V: TRBV4-2; CDR3: CASSQEPQGVAGGEEQFF
J: TRBJ2-3; length: 14; V: TRBV7-6; CDR3: CASSFRGPTDTQYF
J: TRBJ2-7; length: 14; V: TRBV27; CDR3: CASSLSDTTYEQYF
J: TRBJ2-7; length: 12; V: TRBV5-8; CDR3: CASSSQRYEQYF